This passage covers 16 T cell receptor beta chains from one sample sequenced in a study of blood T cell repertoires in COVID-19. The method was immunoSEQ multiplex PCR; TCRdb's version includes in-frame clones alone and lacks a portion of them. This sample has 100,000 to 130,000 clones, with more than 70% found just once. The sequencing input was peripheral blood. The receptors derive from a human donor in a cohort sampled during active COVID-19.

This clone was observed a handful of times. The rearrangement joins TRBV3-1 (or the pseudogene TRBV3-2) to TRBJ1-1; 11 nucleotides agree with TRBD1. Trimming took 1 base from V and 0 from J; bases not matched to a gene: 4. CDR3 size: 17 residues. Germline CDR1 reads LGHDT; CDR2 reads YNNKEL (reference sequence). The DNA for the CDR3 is TGTGCCAGCAGCCAAGGGACAGGGGGCTTCATGAACACTGAAGCTTTCTTT. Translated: CASSQGTGGFMNTEAFF.

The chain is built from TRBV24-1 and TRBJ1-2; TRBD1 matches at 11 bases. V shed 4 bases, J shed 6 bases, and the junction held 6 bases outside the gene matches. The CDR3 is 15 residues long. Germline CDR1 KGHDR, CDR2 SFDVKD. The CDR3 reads CATSDARTGGNGYTF. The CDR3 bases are TGTGCCACCAGTGACGCCCGGACAGGGGGCAATGGCTACACCTTC.

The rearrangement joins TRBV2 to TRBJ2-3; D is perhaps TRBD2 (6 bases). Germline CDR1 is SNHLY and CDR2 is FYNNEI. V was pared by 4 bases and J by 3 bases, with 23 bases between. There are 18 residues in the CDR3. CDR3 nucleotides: TGTGCCAGCAGTGCATTGGCGGGACCAGGGTTAGGGACAGATACGCAGTATTTT. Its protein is CASSALAGPGLGTDTQYF.

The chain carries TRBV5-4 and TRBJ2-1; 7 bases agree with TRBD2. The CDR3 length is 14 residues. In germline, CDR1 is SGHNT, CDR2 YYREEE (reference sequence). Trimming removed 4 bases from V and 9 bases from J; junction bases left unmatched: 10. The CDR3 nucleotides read TGTGCCAGCAGCCCTGGACTAGGAGTCGGTGAGCAGTTCTTC. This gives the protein CASSPGLGVGEQFF.

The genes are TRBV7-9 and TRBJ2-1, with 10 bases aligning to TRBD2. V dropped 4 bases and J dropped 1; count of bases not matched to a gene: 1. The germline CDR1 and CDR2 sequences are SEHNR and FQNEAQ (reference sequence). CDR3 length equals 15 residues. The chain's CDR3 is CASSWTSGSYNEQFF. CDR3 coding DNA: TGTGCCAGCAGCTGGACTAGCGGATCCTACAATGAGCAGTTCTTC. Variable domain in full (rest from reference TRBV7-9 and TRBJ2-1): DTGVSQNPRHKITKRGQNVTFRCDPISEHNRLYWYRQTLGQGPEFLTYFQNEAQLEKSRLLSDRFSAERPKGSFSTLEIQRTEQGDSAMYLCASSWTSGSYNEQFFGPGTRLTVL.

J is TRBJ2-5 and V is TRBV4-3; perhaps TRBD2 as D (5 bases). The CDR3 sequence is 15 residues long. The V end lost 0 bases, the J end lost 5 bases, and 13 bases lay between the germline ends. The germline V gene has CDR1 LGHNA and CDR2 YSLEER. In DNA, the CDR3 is TGCGCCAGCAGCCAAGATCACCGGGGTGGGGAGACCCAGTACTTC. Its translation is CASSQDHRGGETQYF.

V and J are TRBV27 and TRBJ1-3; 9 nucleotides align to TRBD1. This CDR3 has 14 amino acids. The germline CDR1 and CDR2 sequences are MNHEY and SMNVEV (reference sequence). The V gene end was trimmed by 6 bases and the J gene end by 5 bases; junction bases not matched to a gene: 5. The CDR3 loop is CASRRTGERNTIYF. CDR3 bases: TGTGCCAGCAGAAGGACAGGGGAGAGAAACACCATATATTTT.

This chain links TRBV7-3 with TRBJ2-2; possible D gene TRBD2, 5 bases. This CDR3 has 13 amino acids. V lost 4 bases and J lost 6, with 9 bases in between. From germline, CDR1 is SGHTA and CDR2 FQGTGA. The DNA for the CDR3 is TGTGCCAGCAGCTCAGGAGGAGCCGGGGAGCTGTTTTTT. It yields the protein CASSSGGAGELFF.

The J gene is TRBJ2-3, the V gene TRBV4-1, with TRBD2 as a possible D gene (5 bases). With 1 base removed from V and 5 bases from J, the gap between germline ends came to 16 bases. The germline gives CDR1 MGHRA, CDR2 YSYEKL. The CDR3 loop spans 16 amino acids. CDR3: CASSQVLRARGDTQYF. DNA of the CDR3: TGCGCCAGCAGCCAAGTTCTCCGAGCACGGGGAGATACGCAGTATTTT.

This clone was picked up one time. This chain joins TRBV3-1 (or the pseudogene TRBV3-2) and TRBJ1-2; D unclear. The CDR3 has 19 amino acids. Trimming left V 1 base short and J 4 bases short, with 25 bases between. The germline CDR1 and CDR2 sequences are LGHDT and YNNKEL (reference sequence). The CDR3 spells CASSQAEVRLTRVGYGYTF. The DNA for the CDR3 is TGTGCCAGCAGCCAAGCGGAGGTCAGGCTGACCCGGGTTGGCTATGGCTACACCTTC.

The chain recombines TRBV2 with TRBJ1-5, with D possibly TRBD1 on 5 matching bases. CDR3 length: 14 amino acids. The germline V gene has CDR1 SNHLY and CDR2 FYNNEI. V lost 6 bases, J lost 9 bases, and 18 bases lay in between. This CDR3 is CASRGDSFLTPQHF. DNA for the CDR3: TGTGCCAGCAGGGGTGACAGCTTTCTGACGCCCCAGCATTTT.

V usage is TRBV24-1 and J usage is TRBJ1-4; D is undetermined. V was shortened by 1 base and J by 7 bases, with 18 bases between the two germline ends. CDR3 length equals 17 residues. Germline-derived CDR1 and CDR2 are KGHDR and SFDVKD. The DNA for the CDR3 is TGTGCCACCAGTGATTTCGGGGAGGCGGGTTCAAGTGAAAAACTGTTTTTT. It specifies CATSDFGEAGSSEKLFF.

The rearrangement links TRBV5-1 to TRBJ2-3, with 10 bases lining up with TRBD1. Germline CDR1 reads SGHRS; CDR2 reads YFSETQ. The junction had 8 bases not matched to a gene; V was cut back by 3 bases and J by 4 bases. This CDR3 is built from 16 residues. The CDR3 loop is CASSYRGQGGSDTQYF. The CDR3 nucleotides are TGCGCCAGCAGCTATCGCGGACAGGGGGGTTCAGATACGCAGTATTTT.

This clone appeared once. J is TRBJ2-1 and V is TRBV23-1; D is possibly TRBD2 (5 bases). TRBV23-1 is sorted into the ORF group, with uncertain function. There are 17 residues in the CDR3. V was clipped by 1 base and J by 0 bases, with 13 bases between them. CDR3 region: CASSQWKAASSYNEQFF. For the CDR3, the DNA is TGCGCCAGCAGTCAATGGAAAGCGGCGAGCTCCTACAATGAGCAGTTCTTC.

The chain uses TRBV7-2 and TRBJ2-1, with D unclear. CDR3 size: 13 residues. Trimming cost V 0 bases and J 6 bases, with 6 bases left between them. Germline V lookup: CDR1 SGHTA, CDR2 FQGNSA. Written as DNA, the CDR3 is TGTGCCAGCAGCTTAGCGATAGTCAATGAGCAGTTCTTC. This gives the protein CASSLAIVNEQFF.

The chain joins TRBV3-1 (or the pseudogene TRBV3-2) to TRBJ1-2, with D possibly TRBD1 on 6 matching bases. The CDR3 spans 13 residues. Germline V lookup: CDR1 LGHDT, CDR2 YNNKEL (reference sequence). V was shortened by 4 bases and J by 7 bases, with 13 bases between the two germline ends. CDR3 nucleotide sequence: TGTGCCAGCAGCCCTACAGGGCGCGGTGGCTACACCTTC. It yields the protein CASSPTGRGGYTF.